Listed below are T cell receptor beta chains from one sample, sequenced in a study of CD8 T cells in ankylosing spondylitis. TCRdb used MiXCR to reprocess the 5' RACE reads, holding one entry per CDR3 protein. The sample lists around 220,000 distinct CDR3 sequences, roughly a tenth occurring once. Sequences were obtained from blood, either unsorted or a sorted T cell fraction (not recorded which). The source is a male donor with ankylosing spondylitis or in good health (not recorded which). Both conserved end residues are part of each CDR3. A D gene is named only where the DNA matches it firmly. Size is stated for part of the rows, as once, few or many counts, or as a class when the clone is expanded.

CASSYNETARLNQPQHF	TGTGCCAGCAGTTACAATGAGACTGCGCGATTAAATCAGCCCCAGCATTTT	TRBJ1-5	TRBV6-7	many	NA
CASSLDYGTGNEQFF	TGTGCCAGCAGCTTAGACTACGGGACTGGCAATGAGCAGTTCTTC	TRBJ2-1	TRBV7-9	many	NA
CSAGEQGNQPQHF	TGCAGCGCAGGCGAACAGGGAAATCAGCCCCAGCATTTT	TRBJ1-5	TRBV29-1	many	NA
CSAPGTGGSRGKPQHF	TGCAGTGCGCCCGGGACAGGGGGGTCTAGGGGGAAGCCCCAGCATTTT	TRBJ1-5	TRBV20-1	many	TRBD1
CASSPGTSGGYTDTQYF	TGTGCCAGCAGCCCCGGGACTAGCGGGGGATACACAGATACGCAGTATTTT	TRBJ2-3	TRBV12-3/TRBV12-4	NA	TRBD2
CSARDGRGPQETQYF	TGCAGTGCTAGAGATGGGCGGGGGCCACAAGAGACCCAGTACTTC	TRBJ2-5	TRBV20-1	many	NA
CASSHGQTGGFSEAFF	TGCGCCAGCAGCCACGGACAGACAGGGGGCTTTTCTGAAGCTTTCTTT	TRBJ1-1	TRBV5-1	many	TRBD1
CSAREQGGSGANVLTF	TGCAGTGCTAGAGAACAGGGGGGTTCTGGGGCCAACGTCCTGACTTTC	TRBJ2-6	TRBV20-1	many	TRBD1
CASRGGTDRESTDTQYF	TGTGCCAGCAGGGGAGGGACGGACAGGGAGAGCACAGATACGCAGTATTTT	TRBJ2-3	TRBV5-8	many	NA
CASSPRDSLPYGYTF	TGTGCCAGCAGTCCTAGGGACTCTCTCCCCTATGGCTACACCTTC	TRBJ1-2	TRBV6-1	many	NA
CASSLTGEGDTQYF	TGTGCCAGCAGCTTAACCGGGGAGGGAGATACGCAGTATTTT	TRBJ2-3	TRBV7-8	many	TRBD2